This T cell receptor beta chain was documented in a study of T cell repertoires in cytomegalovirus infection. Study conclusions and caveats: In two of eight donors, the top clonotype was HLA-C-restricted CMV-specific.

The CDR3 contains 14 residues. The germline gives CDR1 MNHEY, CDR2 SVGAGI. V shed 2 bases and J shed 6 bases, with 11 bases lying between them. TCRdb recomputed calls from the reads with MiXCR, one row per CDR3 protein. The sample includes roughly 700,000 distinct CDR3 sequences, roughly a third of them seen just once. Of note for this clonotype: No antigen is known for it.

V is TRBV6-5 and J is TRBJ2-1; D perhaps matches TRBD2 (7 bases). The source material was cultured PBMCs, sampled from culture after CMV antigen stimulation. This TCR was recovered from a human donor in good health (CMV status not recorded). Some clones in this sample may be carry-over from other donors' samples. CDR3 sequence: CASSYGGAGNEQFF. CDR3 coding DNA: TGTGCCAGCAGTTACGGGGGGGCAGGCAATGAGCAGTTCTTC.